The clone carrying this TCR beta chain was found a few times. This sample stems from a study of blood T cell repertoires in COVID-19. Across the whole study: Nucleic acid was either cDNA or gDNA, and it came from T cells, B-cell-depleted T cells, or PBMCs.

Sequencing used immunoSEQ multiplex PCR; TCRdb keeps in-frame clones, though not all of them. The sample shows over 150,000 clones, roughly 84% of them seen only once. This CDR3 comprises 14 residues. The germline V gene encodes CDR1 MGHRA and CDR2 YSYEKL. Losses at the gene ends were 4 bases for V and 5 bases for J; bases not matched to a gene: 7. The gene calls are TRBV4-1 and TRBJ2-5; 7 bases align to TRBD2. The sequencing input was peripheral blood. This receptor was obtained from a woman of 80 years or more with active or convalescent COVID-19. CDR3 sequence: CASSPPRGMETQYF. In DNA, the CDR3 is TGCGCCAGCAGCCCGCCGCGGGGGATGGAGACCCAGTACTTC.